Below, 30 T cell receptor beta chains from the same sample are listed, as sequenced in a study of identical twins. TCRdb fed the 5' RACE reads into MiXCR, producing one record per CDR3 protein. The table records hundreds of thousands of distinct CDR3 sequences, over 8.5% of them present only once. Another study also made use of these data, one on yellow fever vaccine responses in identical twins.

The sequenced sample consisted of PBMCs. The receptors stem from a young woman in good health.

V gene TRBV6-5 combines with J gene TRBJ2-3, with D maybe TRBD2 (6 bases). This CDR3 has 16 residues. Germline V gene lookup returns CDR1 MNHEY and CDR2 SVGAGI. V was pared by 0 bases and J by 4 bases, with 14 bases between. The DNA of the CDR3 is TGTGCCAGCAGTTACTCGGGACTGACTACACCAGATACGCAGTATTTT. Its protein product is CASSYSGLTTPDTQYF.

DNA of the CDR3: TGCGCCAGCAGCTTTCCGGACAGCACAGATACGCAGTATTTT. Its translation is CASSFPDSTDTQYF. The V call is TRBV5-1, the J call TRBJ2-3; D is unresolved. This CDR3 has 14 residues. Looked up from germline, CDR1 is SGHRS and CDR2 is YFSETQ. V lost 2 bases and J 0 bases, leaving 7 bases between the germline ends.

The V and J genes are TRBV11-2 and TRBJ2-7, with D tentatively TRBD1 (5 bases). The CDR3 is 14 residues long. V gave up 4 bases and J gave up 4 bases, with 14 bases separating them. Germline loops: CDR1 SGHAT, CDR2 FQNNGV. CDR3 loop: CASSSQGQTYEQYF. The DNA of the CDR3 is TGTGCCAGCAGCTCTCAGGGCCAGACGTACGAGCAGTACTTC. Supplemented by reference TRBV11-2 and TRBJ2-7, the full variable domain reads EAGVAQSPRYKIIEKRQSVAFWCNPISGHATLYWYQQILGQGPKLLIQFQNNGVVDDSQLPKDRFSAERLKGVDSTLKIQPAKLEDSAVYLCASSSQGQTYEQYFGPGTRLTVT.

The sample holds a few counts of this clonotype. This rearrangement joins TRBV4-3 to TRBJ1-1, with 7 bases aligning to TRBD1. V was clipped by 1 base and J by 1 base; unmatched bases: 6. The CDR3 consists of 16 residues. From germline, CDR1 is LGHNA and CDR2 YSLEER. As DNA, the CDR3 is TGCGCCAGCAGCCAAGCAGGGACAGCTCAGAACACTGAAGCTTTCTTT. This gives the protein CASSQAGTAQNTEAFF.

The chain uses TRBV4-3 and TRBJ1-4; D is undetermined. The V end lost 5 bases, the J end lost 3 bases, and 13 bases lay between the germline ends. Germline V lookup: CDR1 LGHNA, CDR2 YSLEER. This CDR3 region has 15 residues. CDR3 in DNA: TGCGCCAGCAGCGCCCAGCCGGGCCCTAATGAAAAACTGTTTTTT. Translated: CASSAQPGPNEKLFF.

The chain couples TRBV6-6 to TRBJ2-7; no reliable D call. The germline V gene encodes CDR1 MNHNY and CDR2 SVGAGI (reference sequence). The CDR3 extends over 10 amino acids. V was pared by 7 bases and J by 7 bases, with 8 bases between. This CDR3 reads CASMQGEQYF. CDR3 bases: TGTGCCAGCATGCAAGGAGAGCAGTACTTC.

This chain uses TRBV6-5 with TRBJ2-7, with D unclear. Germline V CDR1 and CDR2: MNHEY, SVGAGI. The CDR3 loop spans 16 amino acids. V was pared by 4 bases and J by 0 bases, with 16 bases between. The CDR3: CASSSTYGKSSYEQYF. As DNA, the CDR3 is TGTGCCAGCAGTTCTACGTATGGTAAGAGCTCCTACGAGCAGTACTTC.

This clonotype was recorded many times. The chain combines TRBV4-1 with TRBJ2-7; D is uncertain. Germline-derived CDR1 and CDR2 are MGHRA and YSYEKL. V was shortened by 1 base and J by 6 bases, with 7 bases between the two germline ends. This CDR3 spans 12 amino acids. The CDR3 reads CASSQVYSEQYF. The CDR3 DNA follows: TGCGCCAGCAGCCAAGTATACTCCGAGCAGTACTTC.

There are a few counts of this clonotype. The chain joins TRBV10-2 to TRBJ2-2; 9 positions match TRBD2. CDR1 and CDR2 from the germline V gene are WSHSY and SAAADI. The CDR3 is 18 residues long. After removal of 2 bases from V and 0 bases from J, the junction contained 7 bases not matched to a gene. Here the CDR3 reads CASSEGGLAGANTGELFF. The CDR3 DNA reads TGCGCCAGCAGTGAGGGGGGACTAGCCGGGGCGAACACCGGGGAGCTGTTTTTT.

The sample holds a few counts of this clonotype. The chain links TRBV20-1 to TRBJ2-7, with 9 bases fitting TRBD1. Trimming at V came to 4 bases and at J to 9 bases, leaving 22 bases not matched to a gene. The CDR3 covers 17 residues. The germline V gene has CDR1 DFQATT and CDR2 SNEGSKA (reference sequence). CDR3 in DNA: TGCAGTGCTAAGAGCCCGGGACAGGGTACTTTCTTATGGGGGCAGTACTTC. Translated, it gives CSAKSPGQGTFLWGQYF.

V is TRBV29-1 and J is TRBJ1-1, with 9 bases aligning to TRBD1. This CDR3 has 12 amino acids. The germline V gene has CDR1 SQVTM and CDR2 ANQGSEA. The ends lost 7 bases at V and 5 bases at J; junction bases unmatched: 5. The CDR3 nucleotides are TGCAGCGCTAGACAGGGGGGGACTGAAGCTTTCTTT. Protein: CSARQGGTEAFF.

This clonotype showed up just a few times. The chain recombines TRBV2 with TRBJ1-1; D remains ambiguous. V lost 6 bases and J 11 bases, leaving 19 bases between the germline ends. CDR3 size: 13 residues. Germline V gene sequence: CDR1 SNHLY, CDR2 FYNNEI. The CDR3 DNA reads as TGTGCCAGCAGCACCACCTTACTAAAATCGGCTTTCTTT. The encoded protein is CASSTTLLKSAFF.

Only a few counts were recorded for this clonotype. CDR3 sequence reads: CASSLGTSGIVNEQFF. The CDR3, as DNA: TGCGCCAGCAGCTTAGGGACTAGCGGGATAGTCAATGAGCAGTTCTTC. The chain couples TRBV5-1 to TRBJ2-1; 13 nucleotides align to TRBD2. In germline, CDR1 is SGHRS, CDR2 YFSETQ. V shed 2 bases, J shed 6 bases, and the junction held 5 bases outside the gene matches. CDR3 length equals 16 residues.

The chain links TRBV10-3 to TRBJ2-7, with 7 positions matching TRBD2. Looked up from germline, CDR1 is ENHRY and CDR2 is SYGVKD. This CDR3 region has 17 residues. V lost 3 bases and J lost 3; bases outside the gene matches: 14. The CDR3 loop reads CAISDYSGASGNYEQYF. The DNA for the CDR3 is TGTGCCATCAGTGATTATAGTGGGGCTAGCGGTAACTACGAGCAGTACTTC.

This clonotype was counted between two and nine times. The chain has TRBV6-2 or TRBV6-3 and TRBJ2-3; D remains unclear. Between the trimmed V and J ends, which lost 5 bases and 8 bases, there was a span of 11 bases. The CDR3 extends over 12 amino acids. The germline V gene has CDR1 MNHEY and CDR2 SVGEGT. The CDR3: CASSPGSVTQYF. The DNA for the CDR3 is TGTGCCAGCAGTCCTGGGTCCGTTACGCAGTATTTT.

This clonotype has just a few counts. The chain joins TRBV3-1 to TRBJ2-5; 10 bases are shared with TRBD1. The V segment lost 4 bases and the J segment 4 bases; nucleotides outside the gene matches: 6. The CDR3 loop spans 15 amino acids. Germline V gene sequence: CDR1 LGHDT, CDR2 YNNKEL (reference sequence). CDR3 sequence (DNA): TGTGCCAGCAGCCTTGCAGACAGGGGGCGAGAGACCCAGTACTTC. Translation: CASSLADRGRETQYF.

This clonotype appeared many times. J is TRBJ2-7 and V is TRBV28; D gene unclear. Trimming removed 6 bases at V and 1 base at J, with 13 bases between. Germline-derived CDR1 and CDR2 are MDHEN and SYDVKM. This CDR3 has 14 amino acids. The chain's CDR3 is CASRQRGNSYEQYF. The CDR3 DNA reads TGTGCCAGCAGGCAACGAGGAAATTCCTACGAGCAGTACTTC.

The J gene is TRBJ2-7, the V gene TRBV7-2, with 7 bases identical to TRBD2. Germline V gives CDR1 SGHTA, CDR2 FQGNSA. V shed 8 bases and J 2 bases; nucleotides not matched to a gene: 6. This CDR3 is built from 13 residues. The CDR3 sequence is CASRSGGAYEQYF. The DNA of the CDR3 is TGTGCCAGCCGTTCTGGGGGGGCCTACGAGCAGTACTTC.

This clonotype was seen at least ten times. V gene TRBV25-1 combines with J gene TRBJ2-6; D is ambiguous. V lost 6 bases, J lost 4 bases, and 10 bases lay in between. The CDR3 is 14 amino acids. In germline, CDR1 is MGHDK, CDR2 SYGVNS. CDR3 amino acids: CASRPGSGANVLTF. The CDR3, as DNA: TGTGCCAGCAGGCCCGGGTCCGGGGCCAACGTCCTGACTTTC. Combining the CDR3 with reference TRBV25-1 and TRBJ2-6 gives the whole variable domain EADIYQTPRYLVIGTGKKITLECSQTMGHDKMYWYQQDPGMELHLIHYSYGVNSTEKGDLSSESTVSRIRTEHFPLTLESARPSHTSQYLCASRPGSGANVLTFGAGSRLTVL.

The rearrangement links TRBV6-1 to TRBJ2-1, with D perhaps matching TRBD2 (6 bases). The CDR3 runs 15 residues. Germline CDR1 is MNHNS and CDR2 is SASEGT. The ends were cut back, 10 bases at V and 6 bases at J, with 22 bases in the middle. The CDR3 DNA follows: TGTGCCACAGTGGACGGACTACTGGAAATCAATGAGCAGTTCTTC. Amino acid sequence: CATVDGLLEINEQFF.

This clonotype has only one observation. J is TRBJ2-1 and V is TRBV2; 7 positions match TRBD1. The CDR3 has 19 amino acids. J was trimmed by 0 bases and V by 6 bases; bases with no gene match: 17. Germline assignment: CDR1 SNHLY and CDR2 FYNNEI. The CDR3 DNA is TGTGCCAGCAGCAAAGGGGGAATTATAGGGGGCAGCTCCTACAATGAGCAGTTCTTC. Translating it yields CASSKGGIIGGSSYNEQFF.

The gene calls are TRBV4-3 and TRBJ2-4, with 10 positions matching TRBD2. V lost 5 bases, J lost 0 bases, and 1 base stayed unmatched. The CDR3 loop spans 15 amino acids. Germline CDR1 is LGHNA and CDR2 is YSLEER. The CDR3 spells CASSSSGGAKNIQYF. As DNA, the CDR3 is TGCGCCAGCAGCTCTAGCGGGGGAGCCAAAAACATTCAGTACTTC.

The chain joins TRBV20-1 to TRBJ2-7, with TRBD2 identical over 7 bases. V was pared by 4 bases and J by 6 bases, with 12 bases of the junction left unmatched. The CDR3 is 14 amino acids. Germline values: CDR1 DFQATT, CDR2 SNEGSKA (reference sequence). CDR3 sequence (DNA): TGCAGTGCTACGACTAGCCCTGGGGCACGCGAGCAGTACTTC. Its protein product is CSATTSPGAREQYF.

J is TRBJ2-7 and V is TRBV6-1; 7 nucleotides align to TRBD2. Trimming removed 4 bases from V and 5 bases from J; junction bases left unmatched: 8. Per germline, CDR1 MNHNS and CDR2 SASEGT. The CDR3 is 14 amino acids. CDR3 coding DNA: TGTGCCAGCAGTGGGGCCAGCGGGATTAACGAGCAGTACTTC. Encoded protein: CASSGASGINEQYF.

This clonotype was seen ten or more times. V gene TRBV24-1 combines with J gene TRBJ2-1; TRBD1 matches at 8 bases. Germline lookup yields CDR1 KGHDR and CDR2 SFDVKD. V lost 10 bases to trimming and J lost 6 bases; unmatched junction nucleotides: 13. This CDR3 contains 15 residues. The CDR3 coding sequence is TGTGCCACGGGAAATGACAGGGGAGACCTCAATGAGCAGTTCTTC. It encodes CATGNDRGDLNEQFF.

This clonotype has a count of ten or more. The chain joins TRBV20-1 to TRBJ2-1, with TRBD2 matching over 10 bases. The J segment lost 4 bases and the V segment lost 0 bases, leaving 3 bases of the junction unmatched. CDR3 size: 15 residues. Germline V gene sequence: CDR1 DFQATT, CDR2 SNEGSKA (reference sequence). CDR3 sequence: CSARESGGAYNEQFF. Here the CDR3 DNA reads TGCAGTGCTAGAGAGAGCGGGGGGGCTTACAATGAGCAGTTCTTC.

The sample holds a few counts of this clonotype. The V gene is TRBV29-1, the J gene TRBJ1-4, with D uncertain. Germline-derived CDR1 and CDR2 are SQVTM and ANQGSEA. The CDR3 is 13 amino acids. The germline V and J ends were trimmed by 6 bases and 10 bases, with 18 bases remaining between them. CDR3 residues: CSVASYPIGKLFF. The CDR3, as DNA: TGCAGCGTGGCGAGCTACCCGATTGGAAAACTGTTTTTT.

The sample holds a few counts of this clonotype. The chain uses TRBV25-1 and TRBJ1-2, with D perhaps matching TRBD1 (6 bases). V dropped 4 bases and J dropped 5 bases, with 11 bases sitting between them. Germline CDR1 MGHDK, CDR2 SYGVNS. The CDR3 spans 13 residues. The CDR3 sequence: CASSGQEAYGYTF. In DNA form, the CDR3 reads TGTGCCAGCAGTGGACAGGAGGCGTATGGCTACACCTTC.

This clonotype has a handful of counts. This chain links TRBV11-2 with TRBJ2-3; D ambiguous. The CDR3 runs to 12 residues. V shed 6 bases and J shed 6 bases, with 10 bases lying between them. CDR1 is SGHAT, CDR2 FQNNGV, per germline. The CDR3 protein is CASRYSRDTQYF. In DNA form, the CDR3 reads TGTGCCAGCAGATATTCTAGGGATACGCAGTATTTT.

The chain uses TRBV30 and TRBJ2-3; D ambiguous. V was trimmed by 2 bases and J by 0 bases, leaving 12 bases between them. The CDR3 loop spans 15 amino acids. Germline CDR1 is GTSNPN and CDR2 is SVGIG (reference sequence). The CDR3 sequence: CAWSLLSLSTDTQYF. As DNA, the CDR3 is TGTGCCTGGAGTCTCTTGTCACTTAGCACAGATACGCAGTATTTT.